This T cell receptor beta chain was documented in a study of blood T cell repertoires in COVID-19. The germline V gene has CDR1 MDHEN and CDR2 SYDVKM. This CDR3 region has 15 residues. The J segment lost 4 bases and the V segment lost 6 bases, leaving 7 bases of the junction unmatched. Data came from immunoSEQ multiplex PCR; TCRdb stores just in-frame clones and leaves some out. Among about 290,000 clones listed, around 90% were seen once. This receptor was identified in a woman between 35 and 50 years old who had recovered from COVID-19. Sequences were obtained from peripheral blood. The chain is built from TRBV28 and TRBJ2-3, with 10 bases matching TRBD2. The CDR3 region is CASRVSAGGADTQYF. CDR3 nucleotides: TGTGCCAGCAGGGTTTCAGCGGGAGGGGCAGATACGCAGTATTTT.